The 11 T cell receptor beta chains listed next were all sequenced from one sample in a study of cytomegalovirus exposure and HLA in healthy donors. The primer mix had 60 Vbeta and 13 Jbeta primers. Profiled with immunoSEQ multiplex PCR; TCRdb holds only in-frame clones, not every one. The sample includes roughly 180,000 clones, 75% to 85% of them seen just once. The material sequenced was PBMCs. Every receptor here comes from a female donor in good health and CMV-seronegative.

This sequence joins TRBV6-5 and TRBJ2-2, with D possibly being TRBD2 (6 bases). CDR1 and CDR2 from the germline V gene are MNHEY and SVGAGI. The CDR3 covers 12 residues. V was cut by 11 bases and J by 3 bases, with 10 bases left in between. In DNA, the CDR3 is TGTGCCGCCCGGGAGCACACCGGGGAGCTGTTTTTT. Translated: CAAREHTGELFF.

V usage is TRBV4-2 and J usage is TRBJ2-1; 8 bases align to TRBD2. CDR1 and CDR2 (germline): LGHNA, YNFKEQ. The CDR3 sequence is 17 residues long. Trimming at V came to 0 bases and at J to 0 bases, leaving 4 bases not matched to a gene. The CDR3 region has the DNA TGTGCCAGCAGCCAAGATTTAAGCGGGAGCTCCTACAATGAGCAGTTCTTC. It translates to CASSQDLSGSSYNEQFF.

The gene calls are TRBV7-3 and TRBJ1-2; TRBD1 matches at 7 bases. The CDR3 totals 14 residues. Germline V lookup: CDR1 SGHTA, CDR2 FQGTGA. V shed 5 bases, J shed 8 bases, and the junction held 11 bases outside the gene matches. In DNA, the CDR3 is TGTGCCAGCAGCCCAGACAGGGCGGGGGGAGGCTACACCTTC. It translates to CASSPDRAGGGYTF. The full variable domain, completed using reference TRBV7-3 and TRBJ1-2, is GAGVSQTPSNKVTEKGKYVELRCDPISGHTALYWYRQSLGQGPEFLIYFQGTGAADDSGLPNDRFFAVRPEGSVSTLKIQRTERGDSAVYLCASSPDRAGGGYTFGSGTRLTVV.

This sequence joins TRBV7-3 and TRBJ2-3; 7 bases fit TRBD2. V lost 4 bases, J lost 5 bases, and 3 bases stayed unmatched. The CDR3 runs to 13 residues. Germline values: CDR1 SGHTA, CDR2 FQGTGA. The CDR3 nucleotides read TGTGCCAGCAGCTCGGGACTACGAGATACGCAGTATTTT. Residues: CASSSGLRDTQYF.

CDR3 sequence: CASSLVGKRTPLHF. DNA of the CDR3: TGTGCCAGCAGCTTAGTCGGGAAGAGGACACCCCTCCACTTT. The gene calls are TRBV7-9 and TRBJ1-6; unclear D gene. The germline V gene has CDR1 SEHNR and CDR2 FQNEAQ (reference sequence). The CDR3 extends over 14 amino acids. Deletions cut 1 base from V and 11 bases from J, with 12 bases between.

Only one count was recorded for this clone. The genes are TRBV9 and TRBJ2-5, with 9 bases aligning to TRBD2. The CDR3 consists of 15 residues. Germline V gene lookup returns CDR1 SGDLS and CDR2 YYNGEE. Germline trimming cut 4 bases from V and 5 bases from J; bases unmatched to any gene: 9. CDR3 region: CASSWGTSSGETQYF. CDR3 coding DNA: TGTGCCAGCAGCTGGGGGACTAGCAGCGGGGAGACCCAGTACTTC.

Only a few counts were recorded for this clone. The genes are TRBV5-1 and TRBJ1-5; TRBD1 is a possible D gene (5 bases). Germline CDR1 reads SGHRS; CDR2 reads YFSETQ. Trimming left V 0 bases short and J 6 bases short, with 7 bases between. The CDR3 length is 13 residues. CDR3 DNA sequence: TGCGCCAGCAGCTTGGACAGGTTTCAGCCCCAGCATTTT. Translating gives CASSLDRFQPQHF.

This chain links TRBV4-3 with TRBJ2-3; 8 positions agree with TRBD2. This CDR3 is 17 amino acids long. The V gene end was trimmed by 0 bases and the J gene end by 5 bases; junction bases not matched to a gene: 10. Germline V CDR1 and CDR2: LGHNA, YSLEER. CDR3 loop: CASSQETTSGFRDTQYF. In nucleotides, the CDR3 is TGCGCCAGCAGCCAAGAGACTACTAGCGGTTTCAGAGATACGCAGTATTTT.

V and J are TRBV5-8 and TRBJ1-3; D is unresolved. Trimming left V 4 bases short and J 0 bases short, with 14 bases between. Germline CDR1 SGHTS, CDR2 YDEGEE. This CDR3 region has 16 residues. In nucleotides, the CDR3 is TGTGCCAGCAGCCCACCTGGCAGATACTCTGGAAACACCATATATTTT. Its protein product is CASSPPGRYSGNTIYF.

This clone was detected a few times. This rearrangement joins TRBV7-2 to TRBJ2-2; no definite D call. Germline V gives CDR1 SGHTA, CDR2 FQGNSA. The CDR3 is made up of 14 amino acids. The V end lost 5 bases, the J end lost 8 bases, and 15 bases lay between the germline ends. Here the CDR3 reads CASSPSTRLGELFF. Here the CDR3 DNA reads TGTGCCAGCAGCCCCTCCACGCGGTTGGGGGAGCTGTTTTTT.

CDR3 amino acids: CASSLSGNTIYF. The CDR3 DNA sequence: TGTGCCAGCAGTCTGTCTGGAAACACCATATATTTT. The rearrangement links TRBV2 to TRBJ1-3; no clear D gene. The V end was cut by 5 bases, the J end by 1 base, with 3 bases between. Per the germline V gene, CDR1 is SNHLY and CDR2 is FYNNEI. CDR3 length equals 12 residues.